This T cell receptor (beta chain) originates from a study of cytomegalovirus exposure and HLA in healthy donors. Overall study findings and caveats: Productive status was seen about 90% or about 30% of the time for most TCR beta V segments in an earlier analysis. A likely sequencing artifact accounted for one observed cluster of highly shared sequence variants.

This CDR3 is 14 amino acids long. The germline gives CDR1 SGHNT, CDR2 YYREEE (reference sequence). J gave up 0 bases and V 3 bases, and 3 bases lay outside the gene matches. Amplification used 60 Vbeta primers and 13 Jbeta primers. The protocol was immunoSEQ multiplex PCR, while the TCRdb copy is restricted to in-frame clones and leaves out a portion. The data contain 250,000 to 350,000 clones, more than 80% of them singletons. On this clone: No antigen is known for it.

Sequenced: PBMCs. The sequence derives from a man in his forties in good health and CMV-seropositive. The chain links TRBV5-4 to TRBJ2-7; 7 bases line up with TRBD2. For the CDR3, the DNA is TGTGCCAGCAGCTCGGGGGGAGGCTCCTACGAGCAGTACTTC. Translated: CASSSGGGSYEQYF.